The next 30 T cell receptor beta chains were all read from a single sample in a study of PD-L1 blockade in urothelial cancer. Assay used: immunoSEQ multiplex PCR; TCRdb lists only in-frame clones, some missing. The sample includes 48,000 or so clones, approximately 81% of them seen just once. The time point was: peripheral blood 6 weeks after treatment start. The sequenced sample was PBMCs, obtained around atezolizumab (anti-PD-L1) treatment. Every receptor here comes from a man between 65 and 79 years old with urothelial cancer.

The chain uses TRBV6-5 and TRBJ1-5; 7 nucleotides agree with TRBD1. This CDR3 is built from 13 residues. In germline, CDR1 is MNHEY, CDR2 SVGAGI. J lost 5 bases, V lost 2 bases, and 0 bases had no gene match. The CDR3 protein is CASSYQGDQPQHF. As DNA, the CDR3 is TGTGCCAGCAGTTACCAGGGGGATCAGCCCCAGCATTTT.

The gene calls are TRBV28 and TRBJ2-7, with 7 bases lining up with TRBD1. Germline-derived CDR1 and CDR2 are MDHEN and SYDVKM. The CDR3 length is 14 residues. The trim removed 7 bases at V and 0 bases at J, leaving 6 bases unmatched. CDR3 protein: CASNSGQSSYEQYF. CDR3 nucleotide sequence: TGTGCCAGCAATTCGGGACAGTCCTCCTACGAGCAGTACTTC. The full variable domain, with the rest looked up from reference TRBV28 and TRBJ2-7, is DVKVTQSSRYLVKRTGEKVFLECVQDMDHENMFWYRQDPGLGLRLIYFSYDVKMKEKGDIPEGYSVSREKKERFSLILESASTNQTSMYLCASNSGQSSYEQYFGPGTRLTVT.

In this sample, this clone turned up once. This chain connects TRBV7-3 to TRBJ2-2, with 9 bases aligning to TRBD1. Per germline, CDR1 SGHTA and CDR2 FQGTGA. The CDR3 is made up of 15 amino acids. The junction had 9 bases not matched to a gene; V was cut back by 8 bases and J by 5 bases. CDR3 DNA: TGTGCCAGCGGGGCCGGACAGGGGTTGACCGGGGAGCTGTTTTTT. Amino acid sequence: CASGAGQGLTGELFF.

The rearrangement uses TRBV2 and TRBJ2-1; TRBD2 aligns across 9 bases. J was trimmed by 9 bases and V by 5 bases; bases with no gene match: 5. The germline gives CDR1 SNHLY, CDR2 FYNNEI. The CDR3 totals 13 residues. The CDR3 region is CASSWLAGFEQFF. DNA for the CDR3: TGTGCCAGCAGTTGGCTAGCGGGATTTGAGCAGTTCTTC.

The chain employs TRBV5-8 and TRBJ2-5; 7 bases align to TRBD1. The CDR3 is 13 amino acids. The germline CDR1 and CDR2 sequences are SGHTS and YDEGEE. V gave up 1 base and J gave up 5 bases; unmatched junction bases: 2. As DNA, the CDR3 is TGTGCCAGCAGCTTGACAGGGGCGGAGACCCAGTACTTC. This gives the protein CASSLTGAETQYF.

The chain recombines TRBV6-4 with TRBJ2-2; D unclear. The CDR3 loop spans 14 amino acids. Trimming stripped 4 bases from V and 3 bases from J, with 9 bases between. Germline V gives CDR1 MRHNA, CDR2 SNTAGT. The CDR3 sequence is CASSVHGYTGELFF. CDR3 nucleotide sequence: TGTGCCAGCAGTGTGCACGGTTACACCGGGGAGCTGTTTTTT.

This chain links TRBV4-2 with TRBJ1-2, with a possible D match to TRBD1 (5 bases). The germline V gene has CDR1 LGHNA and CDR2 YNFKEQ. V was shortened by 4 bases and J by 4 bases, with 16 bases between the two germline ends. This CDR3 is 15 amino acids long. CDR3 in DNA: TGTGCCAGCAGCCCCGAAAAGGGGCTGGTCTATGGCTACACCTTC. It yields the protein CASSPEKGLVYGYTF.

The genes are TRBV28 and TRBJ2-1; 7 nucleotides match TRBD1. The CDR3 loop spans 15 amino acids. Germline lookup yields CDR1 MDHEN and CDR2 SYDVKM. Trimming at V came to 5 bases and at J to 7 bases, leaving 11 bases not matched to a gene. CDR3 coding DNA: TGTGCCAGCAGTCCTCAGGGGGTTGTTAGGAATGAGCAGTTCTTC. This gives the protein CASSPQGVVRNEQFF.

V is TRBV10-3 and J is TRBJ2-5, with D tentatively TRBD2 (6 bases). V was pared by 4 bases and J by 3 bases, with 15 bases between. The germline V gene encodes CDR1 ENHRY and CDR2 SYGVKD. The CDR3 is 15 residues long. This chain's CDR3 is CAISGGIAVKETQYF. The CDR3 DNA follows: TGTGCCATCAGTGGGGGGATAGCGGTAAAAGAGACCCAGTACTTC.

The rearrangement links TRBV18 to TRBJ1-2; 7 nucleotides match TRBD1. The V gene end was trimmed by 1 base and the J gene end by 5 bases; junction bases not matched to a gene: 4. This CDR3 comprises 14 residues. Looked up from germline, CDR1 is KGHSH and CDR2 is LQKENI. CDR3: CASSPRGGQYGYTF. CDR3 in DNA: TGTGCCAGCTCACCACGAGGGGGACAGTATGGCTACACCTTC.

This rearrangement joins TRBV2 to TRBJ2-4; 8 positions match TRBD1. The CDR3 extends over 18 amino acids. Trimming at V came to 4 bases and at J to 2 bases, leaving 13 bases not matched to a gene. Germline assignment: CDR1 SNHLY and CDR2 FYNNEI. The CDR3 sequence is CASSGDRGLLGPKNIQYF. The CDR3, as DNA: TGTGCCAGCAGTGGTGACAGGGGCCTACTGGGGCCCAAAAACATTCAGTACTTC.

The chain links TRBV6-5 to TRBJ1-3; D unresolved. Germline V gene data show CDR1 as MNHEY and CDR2 as SVGAGI. This CDR3 region has 14 residues. Trimming stripped 11 bases from V and 0 bases from J, with 14 bases between. The CDR3 coding sequence is TGTGCCTCCCAGGCCTTCAGCTCTGGAAACACCATATATTTT. Its protein is CASQAFSSGNTIYF.

This chain joins TRBV10-3 and TRBJ2-3; D may be TRBD2 (5 bases). The CDR3 covers 15 residues. Germline V gene lookup returns CDR1 ENHRY and CDR2 SYGVKD. The V end was cut by 1 base, the J end by 8 bases, with 16 bases between. CDR3 loop: CAISEFTRETGTQYF. The DNA of the CDR3 is TGTGCCATCAGTGAGTTCACGAGGGAGACGGGTACGCAGTATTTT.

This clone was counted between two and nine times. The rearrangement joins TRBV28 to TRBJ2-5, with 9 bases matching TRBD1. The CDR3 sequence is 13 residues long. The J segment lost 5 bases and the V segment lost 8 bases, leaving 6 bases of the junction unmatched. Per the germline V gene, CDR1 is MDHEN and CDR2 is SYDVKM. CDR3 DNA sequence: TGTGCCAGCCGGAACAGGGGGCTGGAGACCCAGTACTTC. Its translation is CASRNRGLETQYF.

The gene calls are TRBV11-2 and TRBJ2-1; 11 bases line up with TRBD2. Germline V CDR1 and CDR2: SGHAT, FQNNGV. J lost 7 bases, V lost 5 bases, and 7 bases had no gene match. CDR3 length: 15 amino acids. This CDR3 reads CASSDGTSGRNEQFF. The CDR3 nucleotides read TGTGCCAGCAGCGACGGGACTAGCGGTCGGAATGAGCAGTTCTTC.

The chain links TRBV9 to TRBJ2-2; D ambiguous. The V gene lost 1 base and the J gene lost 1 base, with 8 bases spanning the gap. This CDR3 is built from 15 residues. CDR1 is SGDLS, CDR2 YYNGEE, per germline. CDR3 protein: CASSVIYGNTGELFF. CDR3 DNA sequence: TGTGCCAGCAGCGTAATTTACGGGAACACCGGGGAGCTGTTTTTT.

The chain joins TRBV7-3 to TRBJ1-2, with TRBD1 identical over 7 bases. Germline CDR1 reads SGHTA; CDR2 reads FQGTGA. The CDR3 length is 13 residues. The ends lost 5 bases at V and 8 bases at J; junction bases unmatched: 8. Here the CDR3 reads CASSRNRGEGYTF. Written as DNA, the CDR3 is TGTGCCAGCAGCCGCAACAGGGGAGAGGGCTACACCTTC.

The rearrangement links TRBV5-1 to TRBJ1-1; 7 nucleotides agree with TRBD1. With V trimmed by 0 bases and J by 2 bases, 4 bases remained unmatched. The CDR3 runs 15 residues. CDR1 is SGHRS and CDR2 is YFSETQ in the germline V gene. CDR3: CASSLEGTDNTEAFF. CDR3 nucleotide sequence: TGCGCCAGCAGCTTGGAAGGGACAGACAACACTGAAGCTTTCTTT.

The chain has TRBV5-5 and TRBJ1-5; TRBD1 matches 9 bases. J lost 2 bases, V lost 2 bases, and 2 bases had no gene match. From germline, CDR1 is SGHKS and CDR2 YYEKEE (reference sequence). The CDR3 has 15 amino acids. DNA of the CDR3: TGTGCCAGCAGCTTCCGGGACAGGGGCAATCAGCCCCAGCATTTT. Translated: CASSFRDRGNQPQHF.

This clone was observed a single time. The CDR3: CASRPGDKGQPQHF. The CDR3 region has the DNA TGTGCCAGCAGGCCGGGAGACAAGGGGCAGCCCCAGCATTTT. The J gene is TRBJ1-5, the V gene TRBV6-1; the D gene is possibly TRBD1 (5 bases). The CDR3 runs to 14 residues. Between the trimmed V and J ends, which lost 6 bases and 7 bases, there was a span of 16 bases. The germline V gene encodes CDR1 MNHNS and CDR2 SASEGT.

For the CDR3, the DNA is TGTGCCACCAGCAGAGACGGGGTCTCCGGCCGCGAGCAGTACTTC. Its translation: CATSRDGVSGREQYF. The rearrangement links TRBV15 to TRBJ2-7, with D possibly matching TRBD2 (5 bases). The germline gives CDR1 LNHNV, CDR2 YYDKDF (reference sequence). The CDR3 consists of 15 residues. V was cut by 0 bases and J by 6 bases, with 15 bases left in between.

This clone is medium-sized by share. The chain employs TRBV2 and TRBJ1-1, with D uncertain. The germline V gene encodes CDR1 SNHLY and CDR2 FYNNEI. This CDR3 comprises 15 residues. The V gene lost 1 base and the J gene lost 0 bases, with 9 bases spanning the gap. CDR3 DNA sequence: TGTGCCAGCAGTGAAGTCGGGGTGGTGAACACTGAAGCTTTCTTT. Its translation: CASSEVGVVNTEAFF.

V is TRBV5-1 and J is TRBJ2-6; no clear D. V lost 1 base, J lost 1 base, and 6 bases lay in between. CDR3 length equals 15 residues. CDR1 and CDR2 from the germline V gene are SGHRS and YFSETQ. Here the CDR3 reads CASSLTESGANVLTF. CDR3 DNA sequence: TGCGCCAGCAGCTTGACGGAGTCTGGGGCCAACGTCCTGACTTTC.

About this clone itself: One end of the junction fails to match germline, which may point to a read error. The chain is built from TRBV7-7 and TRBJ2-5, with D maybe TRBD1 (5 bases). The CDR3 has 13 amino acids. Germline V gives CDR1 SSHAT, CDR2 FNYEAQ (reference sequence). Here the CDR3 reads CASSPGLQETQYF. The CDR3 coding sequence is TGTGCTAGCAGCCCAGGGCTCCAAGAGACCCAGTACTTC.

The CDR3 sequence: CASSNSSRAHSGRGETQYF. As DNA, the CDR3 is TGCGCCAGCAGCAACTCCTCGAGGGCTCATAGCGGGAGAGGGGAGACCCAGTACTTC. The rearrangement joins TRBV5-1 to TRBJ2-5, with TRBD2 identical over 9 bases. CDR3 length: 19 amino acids. Germline V gives CDR1 SGHRS, CDR2 YFSETQ. The ends lost 4 bases at V and 5 bases at J; junction bases unmatched: 21.

The chain uses TRBV7-9 and TRBJ2-7; 7 nucleotides agree with TRBD1. Germline V gene data show CDR1 as SEHNR and CDR2 as FQNEAQ (reference sequence). V shed 1 base and J 0 bases; nucleotides not matched to a gene: 3. The CDR3 is 15 amino acids. CDR3 sequence (DNA): TGTGCCAGCAGCTTAGGGGCAGGGGGCTCCTACGAGCAGTACTTC. It is translated as CASSLGAGGSYEQYF.

The rearrangement links TRBV11-2 to TRBJ2-5; 7 positions agree with TRBD1. V was clipped by 5 bases and J by 4 bases; unmatched bases: 7. The CDR3 spans 14 residues. The germline V gene has CDR1 SGHAT and CDR2 FQNNGV. The CDR3 is CASSPTQGVETQYF. The CDR3 nucleotides read TGTGCCAGCAGCCCCACCCAGGGGGTAGAGACCCAGTACTTC.

The gene calls are TRBV28 and TRBJ2-2, with TRBD2 matching 10 bases. The CDR3 extends over 16 amino acids. The J segment lost 5 bases and the V segment lost 3 bases, leaving 6 bases of the junction unmatched. Germline assignment: CDR1 MDHEN and CDR2 SYDVKM. The CDR3 bases are TGTGCCAGCAGTTTCCCTAGCGGGAGTAGGACCGGGGAGCTGTTTTTT. Translating it yields CASSFPSGSRTGELFF.

V is TRBV6-5 and J is TRBJ2-5; D gene ambiguous. The germline V gene has CDR1 MNHEY and CDR2 SVGAGI. With 7 bases removed from V and 1 base from J, the gap between germline ends came to 10 bases. CDR3 length: 13 amino acids. The CDR3 DNA sequence: TGTGCCAGCACCTCGTTCAGCCAAGAGACCCAGTACTTC. This encodes CASTSFSQETQYF.

This clone has a handful of counts. The chain carries TRBV6-1 and TRBJ1-5; 11 nucleotides align to TRBD1. With V trimmed by 2 bases and J by 6 bases, 6 bases remained unmatched. This CDR3 is built from 16 residues. The germline V gene encodes CDR1 MNHNS and CDR2 SASEGT. The CDR3 sequence is CASSESGQGARQPQHF. The CDR3 nucleotides are TGTGCCAGCAGTGAATCAGGACAGGGGGCACGTCAGCCCCAGCATTTT.